Each of the 32 T cell receptor beta chains below was sequenced from the same sample in a study of early T cells in non-severe SARS-CoV-2 infection. TCRdb fed the 5' RACE reads into MiXCR, producing one record per CDR3 protein. This sample has under 60,000 distinct CDR3 sequences; roughly 13% occur once, and the top ten carry about 10%. Specimen: whole blood. Receptors were obtained from an adult who was a healthcare worker with PCR-confirmed SARS-CoV-2 infection or an uninfected control (not recorded which).

This clonotype was recorded at least ten times. V usage is TRBV29-1 and J usage is TRBJ2-2, with D unclear. Trimming stripped 7 bases from V and 0 bases from J, with 15 bases between. The germline V gene encodes CDR1 SQVTM and CDR2 ANQGSEA. The CDR3 covers 15 residues. In DNA, the CDR3 is TGCAGCGCCCACAGTGGTCACGCGAACACCGGGGAGCTGTTTTTT. Its translation: CSAHSGHANTGELFF.

This clonotype has at least ten counts. The chain couples TRBV5-1 to TRBJ1-1; D may be TRBD1 (6 bases). Germline loops: CDR1 SGHRS, CDR2 YFSETQ. Trimming took off 4 bases at V and 2 bases at J, with 18 bases between the two ends. The CDR3 sequence is 16 residues long. For the CDR3, the DNA is TGCGCCAGCAGCAAACAGGGTGGGGGCACAAACACTGAAGCTTTCTTT. Translation: CASSKQGGGTNTEAFF.

This clonotype has a count of ten or more. V and J are TRBV7-9 and TRBJ1-1, with TRBD1 identical over 7 bases. The CDR3 covers 13 residues. V was pared by 6 bases and J by 1 base, with 2 bases of the junction left unmatched. Per germline, CDR1 SEHNR and CDR2 FQNEAQ (reference sequence). CDR3: CASSRTGNTEAFF. The CDR3 nucleotides read TGTGCCAGCAGTCGGACAGGGAACACTGAAGCTTTCTTT.

The rearrangement links TRBV7-9 to TRBJ1-5, with 8 bases identical to TRBD1. V trimming: 6 bases; J trimming: 3 bases; junction bases outside the gene matches: 4. From germline, CDR1 is SEHNR and CDR2 FQNEAQ (reference sequence). The CDR3 is 14 amino acids. CDR3 coding DNA: TGTGCCAGCAGTCAGGGGGCCTCCAATCAGCCCCAGCATTTT. Residues: CASSQGASNQPQHF. The variable domain in full, with the rest retrieved from reference TRBV7-9 and TRBJ1-5, is DTGVSQNPRHKITKRGQNVTFRCDPISEHNRLYWYRQTLGQGPEFLTYFQNEAQLEKSRLLSDRFSAERPKGSFSTLEIQRTEQGDSAMYLCASSQGASNQPQHFGDGTRLSIL.

Written as DNA, the CDR3 is TGCAGTGCCATTCTTCCGGGACTAGCGTCGGGCGAGCAGTACTTC. It yields the protein CSAILPGLASGEQYF. The chain combines TRBV20-1 with TRBJ2-7, with TRBD2 matching over 10 bases. The CDR3 has 15 amino acids. Germline V lookup: CDR1 DFQATT, CDR2 SNEGSKA (reference sequence). The junction had 14 bases not matched to a gene; V was cut back by 6 bases and J by 6 bases.

Comments on this clonotype: One junction end disagrees with the germline gene, perhaps due to a read error. The chain couples TRBV12-3 or TRBV12-4 to TRBJ2-7; tentative D call: TRBD2 (6 bases). CDR3 length: 16 amino acids. CDR3 amino acids: CASSLSPLAGTYKQYF. As DNA, the CDR3 is TGTGCCAGCAGTTTGAGCCCTTTGGCGGGAACCTACAAGCAGTACTTC.

The chain joins TRBV20-1 to TRBJ2-7; TRBD1 is a possible D gene (5 bases). The V end lost 6 bases, the J end lost 2 bases, and 14 bases lay between the germline ends. CDR3 length equals 13 residues. Germline lookup yields CDR1 DFQATT and CDR2 SNEGSKA (reference sequence). The CDR3 spells CSAPVWGPYEQYF. In DNA form, the CDR3 reads TGCAGTGCCCCTGTCTGGGGCCCCTACGAGCAGTACTTC.

V usage is TRBV7-2 and J usage is TRBJ2-1; either TRBD1 or TRBD2 may supply D (6 bases each). V gave up 5 bases and J gave up 7 bases, with 21 bases separating them. The CDR3 has 16 amino acids. Per germline, CDR1 SGHTA and CDR2 FQGNSA. The CDR3, as DNA: TGTGCCAGCAGCCTCGGTAAGGGACACCGGGGGAATGAGCAGTTCTTC. It specifies CASSLGKGHRGNEQFF.

This clonotype was recorded many times. The chain has TRBV6-1 and TRBJ1-5; TRBD1 might be the D (6 bases). Germline-derived CDR1 and CDR2 are MNHNS and SASEGT. V shed 6 bases and J shed 7 bases, with 10 bases lying between them. The CDR3 consists of 12 residues. Here the CDR3 reads CASRAGAQPQHF. The CDR3 bases are TGTGCCAGCAGGGCGGGGGCCCAGCCCCAGCATTTT.

This clonotype was seen more than once but under ten times. The J gene is TRBJ1-4, the V gene TRBV6-5; D gene uncertain. Germline assignment: CDR1 MNHEY and CDR2 SVGAGI. V lost 0 bases and J lost 2, with 7 bases in between. CDR3 size: 15 residues. CDR3 sequence: CASSYSTGTNEKLFF. CDR3 nucleotides: TGTGCCAGCAGTTACTCAACGGGCACTAATGAAAAACTGTTTTTT.

In this sample, this clonotype turned up a few times. Written as DNA, the CDR3 is TGTGCCAGCAGTGAAAGCCCCGTCAGTGAGCAGTTCTTC. Its protein is CASSESPVSEQFF. The J gene is TRBJ2-1, the V gene TRBV2; D is uncertain. CDR1 and CDR2 from the germline V gene are SNHLY and FYNNEI. Trimming removed 2 bases from V and 9 bases from J, with 11 bases in between. This CDR3 is 13 amino acids long.

The chain recombines TRBV6-5 with TRBJ1-1; D possibly corresponds to TRBD1 (5 bases). The V and J ends lost 2 bases and 7 bases respectively, with 8 bases between them. Looked up from germline, CDR1 is MNHEY and CDR2 is SVGAGI. The CDR3 sequence is 12 residues long. The CDR3 DNA reads TGTGCCAGCAGTTACGAGGGGATTGAAGCTTTCTTT. It yields the protein CASSYEGIEAFF.

This clonotype was observed at least ten times. This chain links TRBV5-4 with TRBJ2-3; 10 bases map to TRBD1. The CDR3 spans 20 residues. V was pared by 1 base and J by 0 bases, with 14 bases of the junction left unmatched. From germline, CDR1 is SGHNT and CDR2 YYREEE (reference sequence). The CDR3 region is CASSLISTWTGGSSTDTQYF. DNA of the CDR3: TGTGCCAGCAGCTTGATCAGTACCTGGACAGGGGGTTCTAGCACAGATACGCAGTATTTT. Full variable domain (remainder filled in from reference TRBV5-4 and TRBJ2-3): ETGVTQSPTHLIKTRGQQVTLRCSSQSGHNTVSWYQQALGQGPQFIFQYYREEENGRGNFPPRFSGLQFPNYSSELNVNALELDDSALYLCASSLISTWTGGSSTDTQYFGPGTRLTVL.

This clonotype was recorded many times. The rearrangement uses TRBV28 and TRBJ2-1, with D unclear. From germline, CDR1 is MDHEN and CDR2 SYDVKM. The germline V and J ends were trimmed by 3 bases and 7 bases, with 1 base remaining between them. The length of the CDR3 is 10 residues. DNA of the CDR3: TGTGCCAGCAGTTTTAATGAGCAGTTCTTC. Residues: CASSFNEQFF. The variable domain in full, with the rest retrieved from reference TRBV28 and TRBJ2-1, is DVKVTQSSRYLVKRTGEKVFLECVQDMDHENMFWYRQDPGLGLRLIYFSYDVKMKEKGDIPEGYSVSREKKERFSLILESASTNQTSMYLCASSFNEQFFGPGTRLTVL.

The table lists this clonotype with many counts. This chain links TRBV20-1 with TRBJ1-4; D remains unclear. V lost 2 bases and J 8 bases, leaving 12 bases between the germline ends. The length of the CDR3 is 13 residues. Per the germline V gene, CDR1 is DFQATT and CDR2 is SNEGSKA (reference sequence). The DNA of the CDR3 is TGCAGTGCTAGAAGGACCGGGTGGGAAAAACTGTTTTTT. Its protein is CSARRTGWEKLFF.

This chain connects TRBV12-5 to TRBJ2-2, with TRBD1 matching 10 bases. Germline lookup yields CDR1 LGHNT and CDR2 FRNRAP. CDR3 length equals 18 residues. Germline trimming cut 0 bases from V and 4 bases from J; bases unmatched to any gene: 8. CDR3 in amino acids: CASGLVHAGQGVTGELFF. DNA for the CDR3: TGTGCTAGTGGTTTGGTTCACGCTGGACAGGGGGTCACCGGGGAGCTGTTTTTT.

This clonotype was seen ten or more times. This chain links TRBV6-2 or TRBV6-3 with TRBJ1-1, with D possibly TRBD1 on 5 matching bases. The CDR3 is made up of 13 amino acids. Per germline, CDR1 MNHEY and CDR2 SVGEGT. V lost 3 bases to trimming and J lost 4 bases, with 9 bases between them. In nucleotides, the CDR3 is TGTGCCAGCAGTTATGGGGGAGGCACTGAAGCTTTCTTT. Translated: CASSYGGGTEAFF.

In its sample, this clonotype was seen a few times. V is TRBV20-1 and J is TRBJ2-1, with D unclear. This CDR3 is built from 11 residues. Germline CDR1 DFQATT, CDR2 SNEGSKA (reference sequence). CDR3 DNA: TGCAGCTTAGACGCACACAATGAGCAGTTCTTC. This codes for CSLDAHNEQFF.

This clonotype was seen repeatedly, ten times or more. The chain is built from TRBV29-1 and TRBJ2-3; tentative D call: TRBD2 (5 bases). In germline, CDR1 is SQVTM, CDR2 ANQGSEA. Trimming removed 3 bases at V and 2 bases at J, with 9 bases between. The CDR3 extends over 13 amino acids. Here the CDR3 DNA reads TGCAGCGTTGATCCCGGGGACACAGATACGCAGTATTTT. This codes for CSVDPGDTDTQYF.

This clonotype showed up many times. V usage is TRBV9 and J usage is TRBJ2-1; TRBD1 matches at 8 bases. Germline V gives CDR1 SGDLS, CDR2 YYNGEE. This CDR3 has 14 residues. V trimming: 3 bases; J trimming: 7 bases; junction bases outside the gene matches: 6. The CDR3 DNA is TGTGCCAGCAGCGGAGGACAGGGCAGAAATGAGCAGTTCTTC. It translates to CASSGGQGRNEQFF.

This rearrangement joins TRBV6-1 to TRBJ2-5, with unresolved D. V dropped 7 bases and J dropped 5 bases, with 14 bases sitting between them. CDR3 length: 13 residues. In germline, CDR1 is MNHNS, CDR2 SASEGT. The CDR3 loop is CASTPVRKETQYF. The CDR3 nucleotides read TGTGCCAGCACCCCCGTCAGGAAGGAGACCCAGTACTTC.

This clonotype has just a few counts. The chain carries TRBV20-1 and TRBJ1-1; D remains unclear. Trimming took off 6 bases at V and 4 bases at J, with 15 bases between the two ends. This CDR3 contains 13 residues. CDR1 is DFQATT, CDR2 SNEGSKA, per germline (reference sequence). The CDR3 DNA reads TGCAGTGCCAAGCCCCCGAGGGCCACTGAAGCTTTCTTT. This sequence encodes CSAKPPRATEAFF.

This clonotype was seen ten or more times. The chain employs TRBV6-5 and TRBJ2-3; no clear D gene. Germline V lookup: CDR1 MNHEY, CDR2 SVGAGI. V was cut by 0 bases and J by 4 bases, with 8 bases left in between. The CDR3 length is 14 residues. The CDR3 reads CASSYSDEADTQYF. The DNA of the CDR3 is TGTGCCAGCAGTTACTCCGATGAGGCAGATACGCAGTATTTT.

The chain combines TRBV6-1 with TRBJ1-1, with D unresolved. The germline V and J ends were trimmed by 4 bases and 0 bases, with 6 bases remaining between them. CDR1 is MNHNS and CDR2 is SASEGT in the germline V gene. CDR3 length: 13 residues. DNA for the CDR3: TGTGCCAGCAGTGTCGAGATGAACACTGAAGCTTTCTTT. Amino acids: CASSVEMNTEAFF.

The CDR3 DNA is TGCAGCGTCAAGGGGGAGTCTTCCCAAGAGACCCAGTACTTC. This gives the protein CSVKGESSQETQYF. The chain carries TRBV29-1 and TRBJ2-5; possibly TRBD1 for D (6 bases). In germline, CDR1 is SQVTM, CDR2 ANQGSEA. CDR3 length: 14 amino acids. V was pared by 6 bases and J by 1 base, with 15 bases between.

This clonotype was observed at least ten times. V is TRBV9 and J is TRBJ2-1, with 10 bases matching TRBD1. V lost 1 base, J lost 9 bases, and 4 bases stayed unmatched. CDR3 length equals 14 residues. Germline lookup yields CDR1 SGDLS and CDR2 YYNGEE. CDR3 sequence: CASSVPGQGVEQFF. DNA of the CDR3: TGTGCCAGCAGCGTACCTGGACAGGGGGTTGAGCAGTTCTTC.

The chain combines TRBV28 with TRBJ2-1; D remains ambiguous. Trimming took 4 bases from V and 4 from J, leaving 5 bases between them. This CDR3 is built from 12 residues. The V gene's germline CDR1 is MDHEN and CDR2 SYDVKM. CDR3 nucleotides: TGTGCCAGCAGTTCTAGGTACAATGAGCAGTTCTTC. This codes for CASSSRYNEQFF.

At least ten counts were recorded for this clonotype. The rearrangement uses TRBV20-1 and TRBJ1-1, with D possibly matching TRBD1 (6 bases). This CDR3 has 13 residues. Deletions cut 2 bases from V and 7 bases from J, with 14 bases between. Germline lookup yields CDR1 DFQATT and CDR2 SNEGSKA (reference sequence). CDR3: CSARPGGGLEAFF. The CDR3 DNA is TGCAGTGCTAGACCCGGAGGGGGACTTGAAGCTTTCTTT.

There are many counts of this clonotype. The chain couples TRBV7-3 to TRBJ1-1, with D unresolved. Germline CDR1 reads SGHTA; CDR2 reads FQGTGA. V lost 8 bases and J 0 bases, leaving 10 bases between the germline ends. CDR3 size: 13 residues. The CDR3 loop is CASSMGLNTEAFF. CDR3 nucleotide sequence: TGTGCCAGCTCCATGGGGTTGAACACTGAAGCTTTCTTT.

This clonotype showed up many times. This chain connects TRBV6-1 to TRBJ1-3; D may be TRBD1 (6 bases). V was pared by 2 bases and J by 7 bases, with 18 bases between. CDR3 size: 16 residues. CDR1 is MNHNS, CDR2 SASEGT, per germline. CDR3 sequence: CASSEKRFRDKNTIYF. The CDR3 DNA reads as TGTGCCAGCAGTGAAAAGCGTTTCAGGGACAAGAACACCATATATTTT.

This clonotype has a handful of counts. The chain is built from TRBV6-5 and TRBJ2-3, with TRBD2 matching 7 bases. Trimming cost V 1 base and J 4 bases; bases outside gene matches: 8. The CDR3 is 16 residues long. From germline, CDR1 is MNHEY and CDR2 SVGAGI. CDR3 amino acids: CASSYFGGRFADTQYF. DNA of the CDR3: TGTGCCAGCAGTTACTTCGGCGGGAGATTCGCAGATACGCAGTATTTT.

The sample holds many counts of this clonotype. J is TRBJ1-5 and V is TRBV6-5; TRBD1 matches at 7 bases. Germline CDR1 is MNHEY and CDR2 is SVGAGI. V shed 4 bases and J 4 bases; nucleotides not matched to a gene: 7. CDR3 length equals 15 residues. CDR3 sequence (DNA): TGTGCCAGCAGTTTAGGGGGACAGAGGAATCAGCCCCAGCATTTT. It yields the protein CASSLGGQRNQPQHF.